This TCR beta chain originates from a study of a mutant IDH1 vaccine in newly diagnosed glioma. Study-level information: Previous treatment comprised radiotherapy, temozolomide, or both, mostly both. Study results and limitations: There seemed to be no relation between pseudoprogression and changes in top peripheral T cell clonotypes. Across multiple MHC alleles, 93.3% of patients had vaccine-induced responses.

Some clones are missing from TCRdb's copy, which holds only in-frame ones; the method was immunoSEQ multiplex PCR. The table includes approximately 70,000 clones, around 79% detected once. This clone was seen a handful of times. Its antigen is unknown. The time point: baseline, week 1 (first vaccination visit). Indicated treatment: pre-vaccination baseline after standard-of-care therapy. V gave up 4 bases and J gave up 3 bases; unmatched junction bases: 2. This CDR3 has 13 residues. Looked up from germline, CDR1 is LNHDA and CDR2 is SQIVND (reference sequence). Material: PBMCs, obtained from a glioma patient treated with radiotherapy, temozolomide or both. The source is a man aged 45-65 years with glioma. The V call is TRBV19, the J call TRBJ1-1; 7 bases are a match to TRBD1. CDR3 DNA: TGTGCCAGTAGTACGACAGGGTACACTGAAGCTTTCTTT. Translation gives CASSTTGYTEAFF.